This TCR beta chain was found in a study of T cell changes during pregnancy in multiple sclerosis. Clones were read by immunoSEQ multiplex PCR, and TCRdb kept only the in-frame ones, dropping some. Counted here are around 97,000 clones, 90% occurring once; the ten biggest clones make up 0.76%. With V trimmed by 1 base and J by 4 bases, 8 bases remained unmatched. This CDR3 has 16 amino acids. Germline CDR1 reads MNHNS; CDR2 reads SASEGT. This sequence was found in a female donor in good health, enrolled as a control in a pregnancy study. The rearrangement links TRBV6-1 to TRBJ1-2; 8 bases fit TRBD1. Sequencing used peripheral blood, obtained in the second trimester of pregnancy. CDR3 loop: CASSEEPGQGPYGYTF. The CDR3 bases are TGTGCCAGCAGTGAAGAACCCGGACAGGGACCCTATGGCTACACCTTC.